The next 13 T cell receptor beta chains were all read from a single sample in a study of spatial heterogeneity in lung cancer. TCRdb passed the 5' RACE reads through MiXCR, listing each CDR3 protein once. The sample consists of some 8,600 distinct CDR3 sequences, 4% to 5% of them appearing once. Sample time point: sample taken at primary tumor resection. Sequencing covered unsorted whole RNA taken from tumor, nontumor lung or frozen PBMC. The sequences come from PBMCs, collected at surgery. These receptors came from a male donor with early-stage non-small cell lung cancer.

This clonotype was seen repeatedly, ten times or more. This beta chain appears as a stray read in a library generated for alpha chains; its size is not informative. This chain links TRBV19 with TRBJ2-1, with 10 bases aligning to TRBD2. After removal of 3 bases from V and 6 bases from J, the junction contained 8 bases not matched to a gene. CDR3 length equals 16 residues. Germline V lookup: CDR1 LNHDA, CDR2 SQIVND (reference sequence). This chain's CDR3 is CASSMRSSGGSNEQFF. The DNA for the CDR3 is TGTGCCAGTAGTATGAGGAGTAGCGGGGGGTCCAATGAGCAGTTCTTC.

This clonotype was counted only a few times. Since a much larger clone is just one base distant, this may be a read error. This beta chain is an off-target read within a library intended for alpha chains, so its frequency means little. V and J are TRBV5-5 and TRBJ2-5; 7 bases match TRBD1. The germline CDR1 and CDR2 sequences are SGHKS and YYEKEE (reference sequence). This CDR3 contains 13 residues. CDR3: CASGEQGRETQHF. The CDR3, as DNA: TGTGCCAGCGGGGAACAGGGGAGAGAGACCCAGCACTTC.

There are many counts of this clonotype. This beta chain was picked up by a library intended for alpha chains and is off target, so its count carries little meaning. The chain carries TRBV19 and TRBJ1-2, with D unclear. CDR1 and CDR2 (germline): LNHDA, SQIVND (reference sequence). This CDR3 contains 13 residues. V dropped 3 bases and J dropped 6 bases, with 11 bases sitting between them. CDR3 nucleotide sequence: TGTGCCAGTAGTATGGTCAGTACTAATGGCTACACCTTC. Amino acid sequence: CASSMVSTNGYTF.

This clonotype was seen repeatedly, ten times or more. This beta chain represents an off-target read in a library built for alpha chains; its size is of limited meaning. The V call is TRBV3-1, the J call TRBJ2-7; D not resolved. The germline V gene has CDR1 LGHDT and CDR2 YNNKEL (reference sequence). The CDR3 covers 14 residues. V shed 1 base and J shed 1 base, with 8 bases lying between them. The chain's CDR3 is CASSQVLGSYEQYF. In nucleotides, the CDR3 is TGTGCCAGCAGCCAAGTCTTAGGGTCCTACGAGCAGTACTTC.

This clonotype was seen ten or more times. Little can be read into the size of this beta chain, an off-target read in a library designed for alpha chains. The genes are TRBV5-1 and TRBJ1-5; 9 bases agree with TRBD1. The CDR3 has 16 residues. From germline, CDR1 is SGHRS and CDR2 YFSETQ. With 3 bases clipped from V and 4 bases from J, the junction kept 8 bases outside the gene matches. CDR3 DNA sequence: TGCGCCAGCAGCTGGGGCACCGGGACAGGGAATCAGCCCCAGCATTTT. Translating gives CASSWGTGTGNQPQHF.

The table lists this clonotype with many counts. Found in a library prepared for alpha chains, this beta chain is an off-target read, and its abundance has little meaning. This chain joins TRBV7-9 and TRBJ1-3; D gene uncertain. The CDR3 runs 17 residues. Germline lookup yields CDR1 SEHNR and CDR2 FQNEAQ (reference sequence). V lost 0 bases, J lost 2 bases, and 14 bases lay in between. CDR3 region: CASSLAVSMTTGNTIYF. DNA for the CDR3: TGTGCCAGCAGCTTAGCTGTCTCCATGACTACTGGAAACACCATATATTTT.

This clonotype was seen repeatedly, ten times or more. Since the library was made to target alpha chains, this beta chain is a stray read and its abundance is not meaningful. The V and J genes are TRBV7-8 and TRBJ2-6; D is unresolved. Germline loops: CDR1 SGHVS, CDR2 FQNEAQ. The V end lost 1 base, the J end lost 4 bases, and 8 bases lay between the germline ends. The CDR3 totals 15 residues. The chain's CDR3 is CASSLVATGANVLTF. The CDR3 DNA is TGTGCCAGCAGCTTAGTTGCGACAGGGGCCAACGTCCTGACTTTC.

This clonotype was seen many times. Since it is a stray read in a library aimed at alpha chains, this beta chain has a size that is not meaningful. The V call is TRBV4-3, the J call TRBJ1-6; D is ambiguous. The CDR3 is 18 amino acids. The germline gives CDR1 LGHNA, CDR2 YSLEER. Between the trimmed V and J ends, which lost 0 bases and 0 bases, there was a span of 12 bases. In DNA, the CDR3 is TGCGCCAGCAGCCAAGAAGAACGGACCAGCTCCTATAATTCACCCCTCCACTTT. It yields the protein CASSQEERTSSYNSPLHF.

This clonotype was counted between two and nine times. For a library built for alpha chains, this beta chain is a stray read; little rests on its size. V usage is TRBV4-1 and J usage is TRBJ2-3; D might be TRBD2 (6 bases). This CDR3 is 14 amino acids long. Trimming pared 4 bases from V and 2 bases from J, leaving 10 bases between. Germline V gives CDR1 MGHRA, CDR2 YSYEKL. CDR3 loop: CASSRWGDTDTQYF. CDR3 DNA: TGCGCCAGCAGCCGCTGGGGGGACACAGATACGCAGTATTTT.

This clonotype occurred a few times. A library prepared for alpha chains yielded this beta chain as an off-target read; its size is of little meaning. This chain links TRBV3-1 with TRBJ1-1; D may be TRBD1 (5 bases). V was cut by 1 base and J by 1 base, with 13 bases left in between. CDR3 length: 16 amino acids. Germline lookup yields CDR1 LGHDT and CDR2 YNNKEL (reference sequence). As DNA, the CDR3 is TGTGCCAGCAGCCAAGGTTCAGGGTTAACGAACACTGAAGCTTTCTTT. This encodes CASSQGSGLTNTEAFF.

Comment on this clonotype: A library made for alpha chains picked up this beta chain off target, so its size means little. The V and J genes are TRBV12-3 or TRBV12-4 and TRBJ2-1; D is unclear. This CDR3 has 12 amino acids. Trimming took off 8 bases at V and 4 bases at J, with 9 bases between the two ends. CDR3 DNA: TGTGCCAGCTGCCGGGCATACAATGAGCAGTTCTTC. Amino acid sequence: CASCRAYNEQFF.

Of note for this clonotype: Because the library targeted alpha chains, this beta chain is an off-target read whose size means little. V usage is TRBV24-1 and J usage is TRBJ2-5; tentative D call: TRBD1 (7 bases). CDR1 and CDR2 (germline): KGHDR, SFDVKD. V shed 3 bases and J shed 5 bases, with 18 bases lying between them. The CDR3 sequence is 16 residues long. As DNA, the CDR3 is TGTGCCACCAGTGATATCCAGGAAGCAGGGGGGGAGACCCAGTACTTC. Translation gives CATSDIQEAGGETQYF.

This clonotype has a count of ten or more. This beta chain lies outside the target of a library built for alpha chains; its clone size means little. The chain employs TRBV6-5 and TRBJ1-5; D is perhaps TRBD1 (5 bases). The CDR3 length is 15 residues. With 5 bases removed from V and 9 bases from J, the gap between germline ends came to 20 bases. Germline-derived CDR1 and CDR2 are MNHEY and SVGAGI. CDR3 nucleotide sequence: TGTGCCAGCAGTCCGGGACGGTTCGTAACGATGCCCCAGCATTTT. Amino acids: CASSPGRFVTMPQHF.